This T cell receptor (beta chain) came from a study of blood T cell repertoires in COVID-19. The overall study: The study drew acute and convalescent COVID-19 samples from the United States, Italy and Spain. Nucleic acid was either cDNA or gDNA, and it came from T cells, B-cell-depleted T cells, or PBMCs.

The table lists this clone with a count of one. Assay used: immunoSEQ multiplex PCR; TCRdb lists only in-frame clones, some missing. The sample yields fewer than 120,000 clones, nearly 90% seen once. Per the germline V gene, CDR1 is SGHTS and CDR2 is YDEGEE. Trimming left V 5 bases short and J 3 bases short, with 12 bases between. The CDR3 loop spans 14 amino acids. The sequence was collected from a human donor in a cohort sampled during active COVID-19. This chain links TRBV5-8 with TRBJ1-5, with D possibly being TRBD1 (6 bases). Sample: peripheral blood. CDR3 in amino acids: CASSSGQNNQPQHF. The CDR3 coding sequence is TGTGCCAGCAGTTCCGGACAGAACAATCAGCCCCAGCATTTT. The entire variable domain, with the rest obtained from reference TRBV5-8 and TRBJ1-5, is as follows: EAGVTQSPTHLIKTRGQQATLRCSPISGHTSVYWYQQALGLGLQFLLWYDEGEERNRGNFPPRFSGRQFPNYSSELNVNALELEDSALYLCASSSGQNNQPQHFGDGTRLSIL.